This TCR beta chain was profiled in a study of cytotoxic CD8 clonotypes in ibrutinib-treated CLL. Trimming took 2 bases from V and 4 from J, leaving 15 bases between them. Germline V gene sequence: CDR1 LGHNA, CDR2 YNFKEQ. The CDR3 runs 16 residues. Repertoires were generated with immunoSEQ multiplex PCR, while TCRdb's copy carries only in-frame clones and drops some. The sample has about 120,000 clones, roughly 57% seen once. The TCR was taken from a human donor with chronic lymphocytic leukemia. The V gene is TRBV4-2, the J gene TRBJ2-4; D tentatively reads TRBD1 or TRBD2 (5 bases each). This sample comprised PBMCs, obtained after 24 months of ibrutinib treatment. The CDR3 sequence is CASSQPTGTEKNIQYF. DNA of the CDR3: TGTGCCAGCAGCCAACCTACGGGGACCGAGAAAAACATTCAGTACTTC.